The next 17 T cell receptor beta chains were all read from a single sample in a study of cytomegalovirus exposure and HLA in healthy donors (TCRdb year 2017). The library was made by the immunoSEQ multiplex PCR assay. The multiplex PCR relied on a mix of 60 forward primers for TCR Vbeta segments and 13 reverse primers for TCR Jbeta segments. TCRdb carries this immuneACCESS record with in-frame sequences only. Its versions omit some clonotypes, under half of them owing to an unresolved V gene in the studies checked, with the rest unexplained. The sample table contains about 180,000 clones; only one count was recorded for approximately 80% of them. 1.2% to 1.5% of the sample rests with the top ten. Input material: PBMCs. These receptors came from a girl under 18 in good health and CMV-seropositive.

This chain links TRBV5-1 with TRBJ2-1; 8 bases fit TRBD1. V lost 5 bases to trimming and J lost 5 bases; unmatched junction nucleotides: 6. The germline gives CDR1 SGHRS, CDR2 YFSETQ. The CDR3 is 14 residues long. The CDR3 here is CASRINRGNNEQFF. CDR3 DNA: TGCGCCAGCAGGATAAACAGGGGGAACAATGAGCAGTTCTTC.

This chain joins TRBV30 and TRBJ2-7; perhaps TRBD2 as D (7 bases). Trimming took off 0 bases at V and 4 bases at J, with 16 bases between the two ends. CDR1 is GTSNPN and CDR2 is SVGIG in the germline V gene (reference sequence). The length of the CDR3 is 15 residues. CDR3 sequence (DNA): TGTGCCTGGAGTGTAGTGGGGGGGGCGGTGTACGAGCAGTACTTC. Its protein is CAWSVVGGAVYEQYF.

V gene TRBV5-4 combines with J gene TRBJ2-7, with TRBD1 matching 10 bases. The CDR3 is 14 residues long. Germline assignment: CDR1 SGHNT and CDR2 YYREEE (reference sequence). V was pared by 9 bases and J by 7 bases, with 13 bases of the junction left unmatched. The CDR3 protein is CATRAGQGNREQYF. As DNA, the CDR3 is TGTGCCACCAGAGCGGGACAGGGGAACAGGGAGCAGTACTTC.

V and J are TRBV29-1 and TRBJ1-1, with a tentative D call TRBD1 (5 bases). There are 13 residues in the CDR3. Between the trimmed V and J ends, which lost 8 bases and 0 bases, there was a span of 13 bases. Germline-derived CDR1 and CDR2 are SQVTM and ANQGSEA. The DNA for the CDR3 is TGCAGCTCGAGGGAGGGGCTGAACACTGAAGCTTTCTTT. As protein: CSSREGLNTEAFF.

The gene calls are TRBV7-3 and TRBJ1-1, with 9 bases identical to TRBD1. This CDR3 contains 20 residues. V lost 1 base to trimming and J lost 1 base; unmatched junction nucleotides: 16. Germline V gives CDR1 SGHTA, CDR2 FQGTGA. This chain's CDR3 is CASSLRGQGGVDLANTEAFF. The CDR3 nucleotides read TGTGCCAGCAGCTTAAGGGGACAGGGAGGTGTGGATTTAGCGAACACTGAAGCTTTCTTT.

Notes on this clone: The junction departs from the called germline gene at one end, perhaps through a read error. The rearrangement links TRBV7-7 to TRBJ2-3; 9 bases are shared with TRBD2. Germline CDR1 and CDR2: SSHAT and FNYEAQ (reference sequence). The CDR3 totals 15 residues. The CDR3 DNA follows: TGTGCTAGCAGCTTGGCTAGCGGGAACACAGATACGCAGTATTTT. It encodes CASSLASGNTDTQYF.

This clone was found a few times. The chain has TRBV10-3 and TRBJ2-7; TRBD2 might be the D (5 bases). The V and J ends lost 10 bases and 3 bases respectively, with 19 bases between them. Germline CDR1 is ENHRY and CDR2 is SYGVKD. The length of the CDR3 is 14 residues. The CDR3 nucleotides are TGTGCCACCCGATCGCGGGCAGGACTCTACGAGCAGTACTTC. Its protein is CATRSRAGLYEQYF.

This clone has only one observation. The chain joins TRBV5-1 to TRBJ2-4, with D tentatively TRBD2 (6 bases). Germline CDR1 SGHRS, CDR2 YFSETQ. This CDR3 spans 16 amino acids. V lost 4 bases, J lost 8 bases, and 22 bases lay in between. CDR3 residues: CASSPDQRADGDIQYF. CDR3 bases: TGCGCCAGCAGCCCCGACCAGCGGGCTGACGGGGACATTCAGTACTTC.

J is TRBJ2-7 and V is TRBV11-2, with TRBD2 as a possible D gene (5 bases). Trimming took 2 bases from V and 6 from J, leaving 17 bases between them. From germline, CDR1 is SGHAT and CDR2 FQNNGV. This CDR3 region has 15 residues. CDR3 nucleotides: TGTGCCAGCAGCTTACGGGGTCGGATCGCGATCGAGCAGTACTTC. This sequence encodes CASSLRGRIAIEQYF.

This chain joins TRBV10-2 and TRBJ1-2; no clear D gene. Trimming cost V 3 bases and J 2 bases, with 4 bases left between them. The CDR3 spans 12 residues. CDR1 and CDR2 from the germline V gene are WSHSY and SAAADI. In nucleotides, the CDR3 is TGCGCCAGCAGTGAACTGAACTATGGCTACACCTTC. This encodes CASSELNYGYTF.

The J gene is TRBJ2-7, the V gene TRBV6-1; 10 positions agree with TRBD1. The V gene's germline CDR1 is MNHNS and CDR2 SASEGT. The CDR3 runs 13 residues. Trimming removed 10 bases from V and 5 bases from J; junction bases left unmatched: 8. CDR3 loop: CATVRTGGNEQYF. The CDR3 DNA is TGTGCCACCGTGAGGACAGGGGGTAACGAGCAGTACTTC.

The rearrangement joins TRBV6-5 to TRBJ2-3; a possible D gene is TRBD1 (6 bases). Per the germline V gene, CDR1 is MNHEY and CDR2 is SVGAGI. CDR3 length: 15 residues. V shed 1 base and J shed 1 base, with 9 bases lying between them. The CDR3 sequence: CASSYLQGRTDTQYF. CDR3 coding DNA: TGTGCCAGCAGTTACTTACAGGGACGCACAGATACGCAGTATTTT.

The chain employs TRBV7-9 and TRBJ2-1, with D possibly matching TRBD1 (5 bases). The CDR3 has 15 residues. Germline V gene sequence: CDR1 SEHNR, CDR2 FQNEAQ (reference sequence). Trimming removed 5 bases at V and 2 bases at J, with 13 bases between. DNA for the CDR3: TGTGCCAGCAGCCACCATCAGGGTCCCTACAATGAGCAGTTCTTC. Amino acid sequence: CASSHHQGPYNEQFF.

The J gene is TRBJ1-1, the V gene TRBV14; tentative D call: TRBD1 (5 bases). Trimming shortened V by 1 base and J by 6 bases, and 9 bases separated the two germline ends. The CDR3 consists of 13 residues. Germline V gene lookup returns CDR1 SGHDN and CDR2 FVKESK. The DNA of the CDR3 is TGTGCCAGCAGCCAAGTCGGAGGGGCTGAAGCTTTCTTT. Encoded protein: CASSQVGGAEAFF.

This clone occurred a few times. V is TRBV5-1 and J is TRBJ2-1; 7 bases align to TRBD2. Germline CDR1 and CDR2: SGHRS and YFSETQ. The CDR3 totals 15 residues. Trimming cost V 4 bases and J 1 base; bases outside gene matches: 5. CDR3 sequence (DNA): TGCGCCAGCAGCATCCTAGCGGATTCCTACAATGAGCAGTTCTTC. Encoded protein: CASSILADSYNEQFF.

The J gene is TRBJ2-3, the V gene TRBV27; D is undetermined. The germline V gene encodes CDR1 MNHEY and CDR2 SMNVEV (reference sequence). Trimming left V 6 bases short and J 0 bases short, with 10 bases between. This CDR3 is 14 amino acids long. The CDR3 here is CASRRASSTDTQYF. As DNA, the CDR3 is TGTGCCAGCAGGCGAGCTTCTAGCACAGATACGCAGTATTTT.

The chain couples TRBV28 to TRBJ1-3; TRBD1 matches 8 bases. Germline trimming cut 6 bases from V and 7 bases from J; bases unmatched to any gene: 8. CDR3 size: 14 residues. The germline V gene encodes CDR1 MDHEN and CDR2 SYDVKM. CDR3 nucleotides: TGTGCCAGCAGGGGCACAGGGGGGAGGAACACCATATATTTT. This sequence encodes CASRGTGGRNTIYF. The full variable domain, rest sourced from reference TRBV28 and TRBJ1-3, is DVKVTQSSRYLVKRTGEKVFLECVQDMDHENMFWYRQDPGLGLRLIYFSYDVKMKEKGDIPEGYSVSREKKERFSLILESASTNQTSMYLCASRGTGGRNTIYFGEGSWLTVV.